This T cell receptor beta chain stems from a study of Ad26.COV2.S vaccination and SARS-CoV-2 variants. At the level of the study: A participant enrolled in the COV1001 Ad26.COV2.S trial arm provided the sample. Dosing was one shot or two shots 56 days apart.

Libraries were prepared by immunoSEQ multiplex PCR; TCRdb keeps only in-frame clonotypes and omits some of them. The data show approximately 400,000 clones, with roughly 85% seen just once and roughly 3.1% held by the top ten. Treatment in this sample: approximately 18 received Ad26.COV2.S at low or high dose, single or two shots; several received placebo; per-sample allocation not given. Sampling occurred on day 63 after the first vaccine or placebo injection. In Boston, the donor was an adult between 18-55 years of age. Germline values: CDR1 LGHNT, CDR2 FRNRAP. This CDR3 contains 11 residues. Overall study findings and caveats: Non-spike TCR breadth showed similarity between vaccine and placebo recipients.

Regarding this clone: Its specificity is unknown.

The chain couples TRBV12-5 to TRBJ2-1; D call uncertain. The origin of this receptor is a person between 18 and 60 years old who received the Ad26.COV2.S COVID-19 vaccine or a placebo. The sample consisted of peripheral blood, taken in a trial of Ad26.COV2.S vaccine versus placebo. CDR3 bases: TGTGATCCCCTTCACATCCATGAGCAGTTCTTC. It codes for CDPLHIHEQFF.